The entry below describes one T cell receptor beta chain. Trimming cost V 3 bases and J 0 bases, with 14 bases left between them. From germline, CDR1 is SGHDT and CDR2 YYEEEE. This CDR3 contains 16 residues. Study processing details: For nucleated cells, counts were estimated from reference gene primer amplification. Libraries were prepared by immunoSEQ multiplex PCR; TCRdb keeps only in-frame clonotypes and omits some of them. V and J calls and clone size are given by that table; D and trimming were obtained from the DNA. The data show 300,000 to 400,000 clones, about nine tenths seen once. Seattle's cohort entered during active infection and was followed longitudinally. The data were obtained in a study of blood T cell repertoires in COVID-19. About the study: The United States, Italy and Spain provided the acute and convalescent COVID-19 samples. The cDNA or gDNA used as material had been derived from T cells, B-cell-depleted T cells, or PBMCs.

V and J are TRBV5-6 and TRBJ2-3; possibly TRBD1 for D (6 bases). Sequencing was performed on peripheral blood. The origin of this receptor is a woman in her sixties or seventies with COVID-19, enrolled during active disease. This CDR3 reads CASSSRTGTSTDTQYF. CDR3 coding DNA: TGTGCCAGCAGCTCAAGAACCGGGACAAGCACAGATACGCAGTATTTT.